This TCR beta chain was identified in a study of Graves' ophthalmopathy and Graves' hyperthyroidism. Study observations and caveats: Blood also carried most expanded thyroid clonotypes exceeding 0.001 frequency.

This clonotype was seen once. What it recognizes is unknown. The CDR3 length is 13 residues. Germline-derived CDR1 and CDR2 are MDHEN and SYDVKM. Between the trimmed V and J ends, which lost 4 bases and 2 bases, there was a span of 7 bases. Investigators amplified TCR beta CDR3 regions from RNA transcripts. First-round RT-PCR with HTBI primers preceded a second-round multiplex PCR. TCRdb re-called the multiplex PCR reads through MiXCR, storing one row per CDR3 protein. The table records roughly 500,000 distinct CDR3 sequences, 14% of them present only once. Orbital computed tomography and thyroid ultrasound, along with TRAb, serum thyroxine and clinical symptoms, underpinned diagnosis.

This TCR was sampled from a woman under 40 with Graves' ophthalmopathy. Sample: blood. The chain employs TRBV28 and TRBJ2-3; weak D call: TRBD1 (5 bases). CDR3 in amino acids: CASSSGATDTQYF. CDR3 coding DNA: TGTGCCAGCAGTTCTGGGGCCACAGATACGCAGTATTTT.